These 15 T cell receptor beta chains share one sample of origin, sequenced in a study of shared clonotypes between healthy human individuals (TCRdb year 2020). The library was built by means of the immunoSEQ multiplex PCR assay. Held by TCRdb, this immuneACCESS table contains in-frame sequences only and omits some clones. Under half of the omission traces to an unresolved V gene where checked; the cause of the rest is unknown. The sample records some 2.3 million clones, 85% to 95% of which are singletons. In total, the top ten clones hold 0.39% of the sample. The sequenced material came from naive CD4+ T cells from PBMCs. In the paper's terms, the cell subset or site label means: CD45RA+ positively selected. The source is a man aged 18-30 years in good health. Some clones in this sample may be carry-over from other donors' samples.

V and J are TRBV9 and TRBJ2-2; D is possibly TRBD2 (5 bases). Trimming took 0 bases from V and 6 from J, leaving 6 bases between them. Per germline, CDR1 SGDLS and CDR2 YYNGEE. The CDR3 has 13 residues. This chain's CDR3 is CASSVGGAGELFF. The DNA of the CDR3 is TGTGCCAGCAGCGTAGGGGGAGCCGGGGAGCTGTTTTTT.

J is TRBJ1-1 and V is TRBV7-8; TRBD1 matches 8 bases. The CDR3 consists of 15 residues. Trimming cost V 5 bases and J 1 base; bases outside gene matches: 6. Germline CDR1 and CDR2: SGHVS and FQNEAQ. CDR3 sequence reads: CASSLRTGSNTEAFF. The CDR3 coding sequence is TGTGCCAGCAGCCTACGGACAGGGTCGAACACTGAAGCTTTCTTT.

The chain combines TRBV9 with TRBJ2-1; TRBD2 might be the D (5 bases). The CDR3 sequence is 15 residues long. Germline V gene data show CDR1 as SGDLS and CDR2 as YYNGEE. Trimming removed 4 bases at V and 7 bases at J, with 18 bases between. CDR3 coding DNA: TGTGCCAGCAGCTCCCAACCCAGGCCGGGAAATGAGCAGTTCTTC. This sequence encodes CASSSQPRPGNEQFF.

The rearrangement uses TRBV4-1 and TRBJ2-2, with 8 bases aligning to TRBD1. Looked up from germline, CDR1 is MGHRA and CDR2 is YSYEKL. The V gene end was trimmed by 4 bases and the J gene end by 1 base; junction bases not matched to a gene: 8. CDR3 length equals 17 residues. CDR3 in DNA: TGCGCCAGCAGCCTACGGCCCGGACAGGGGAACACCGGGGAGCTGTTTTTT. Its protein is CASSLRPGQGNTGELFF.

The chain links TRBV5-4 to TRBJ2-5; TRBD2 matches 13 bases. The ends lost 2 bases at V and 5 bases at J; junction bases unmatched: 6. The CDR3 is made up of 16 amino acids. Germline assignment: CDR1 SGHNT and CDR2 YYREEE (reference sequence). CDR3 nucleotide sequence: TGTGCCAGCAGCTTACTAGCGGGAGGGCCGGGGGAGACCCAGTACTTC. Amino acids: CASSLLAGGPGETQYF.

The V and J genes are TRBV11-2 and TRBJ2-6; no definite D call. CDR1 and CDR2 (germline): SGHAT, FQNNGV. There are 19 residues in the CDR3. V was shortened by 5 bases and J by 5 bases, with 25 bases between the two germline ends. CDR3 region: CASSPLWQSVALRANVLTF. CDR3 sequence (DNA): TGTGCCAGCAGCCCTCTTTGGCAGTCTGTCGCTCTTAGGGCCAACGTCCTGACTTTC.

The V and J genes are TRBV5-5 and TRBJ2-7; D is unclear. Germline V CDR1 and CDR2: SGHKS, YYEKEE (reference sequence). The V and J ends lost 4 bases and 5 bases respectively, with 19 bases between them. The CDR3 length is 15 residues. The CDR3 sequence is CASSPLGQVWNEQYF. DNA of the CDR3: TGTGCCAGCAGCCCACTCGGGCAGGTGTGGAACGAGCAGTACTTC.

This chain links TRBV6-5 with TRBJ1-3; D is uncertain. The CDR3 covers 16 residues. Germline CDR1 is MNHEY and CDR2 is SVGAGI. V was trimmed by 0 bases and J by 0 bases, leaving 9 bases between them. The CDR3 DNA follows: TGTGCCAGCAGTTACTCGGCGGTCAGCTCTGGAAACACCATATATTTT. This encodes CASSYSAVSSGNTIYF.

The V gene is TRBV28, the J gene TRBJ2-3, with 12 bases fitting TRBD2. The CDR3 spans 16 residues. The V gene end was trimmed by 2 bases and the J gene end by 4 bases; junction bases not matched to a gene: 4. Per the germline V gene, CDR1 is MDHEN and CDR2 is SYDVKM. In DNA form, the CDR3 reads TGTGCCAGCAGTTTAGAACTAGCGGGAGGAGCAGATACGCAGTATTTT. This translates into CASSLELAGGADTQYF.

The chain couples TRBV5-1 to TRBJ1-1; TRBD1 aligns across 8 bases. CDR1 is SGHRS and CDR2 is YFSETQ in the germline V gene. V lost 3 bases to trimming and J lost 3 bases; unmatched junction nucleotides: 7. The CDR3 covers 15 residues. The CDR3 coding sequence is TGCGCCAGCAGCTCCCTTAAGACAGGGGACACTGAAGCTTTCTTT. It specifies CASSSLKTGDTEAFF.

The chain recombines TRBV6-5 with TRBJ2-2, with D unclear. The CDR3 has 15 residues. Trimming removed 6 bases from V and 6 bases from J, with 17 bases in between. Germline CDR1 is MNHEY and CDR2 is SVGAGI. The CDR3 coding sequence is TGTGCCAGCAGCTACGATCCAACGTTCGCCGGGGAGCTGTTTTTT. Residues: CASSYDPTFAGELFF.

The chain joins TRBV7-9 to TRBJ1-4; no clear D. CDR3 length: 16 amino acids. V lost 2 bases, J lost 3 bases, and 13 bases lay in between. Germline CDR1 reads SEHNR; CDR2 reads FQNEAQ (reference sequence). The CDR3 region is CASSLRLYEANEKLFF. The CDR3 DNA sequence: TGTGCCAGCAGCTTAAGACTTTACGAGGCTAATGAAAAACTGTTTTTT.

The gene calls are TRBV30 and TRBJ1-3, with a possible D match to TRBD1 (6 bases). V lost 0 bases, J lost 0 bases, and 21 bases lay in between. CDR1 GTSNPN and CDR2 SVGIG come from the germline V gene (reference sequence). The CDR3 extends over 19 amino acids. CDR3 DNA: TGTGCCTGGAGTGTTCGCCGGGGCAGGGGAACCGTCTCTGGAAACACCATATATTTT. Encoded protein: CAWSVRRGRGTVSGNTIYF.

The chain combines TRBV30 with TRBJ2-7; 10 nucleotides align to TRBD2. Trimming removed 4 bases from V and 0 bases from J; junction bases left unmatched: 6. Germline V gives CDR1 GTSNPN, CDR2 SVGIG (reference sequence). The length of the CDR3 is 15 residues. CDR3 sequence (DNA): TGTGCCTGGAAAAAACCTAGCGGGAGCTCCTACGAGCAGTACTTC. Translated, it gives CAWKKPSGSSYEQYF.

The chain links TRBV5-8 to TRBJ2-7; D is unclear. The CDR3 runs 12 residues. The germline gives CDR1 SGHTS, CDR2 YDEGEE. The germline V and J ends were trimmed by 4 bases and 9 bases, with 14 bases remaining between them. The CDR3 protein is CASSPRVAGQYF. Written as DNA, the CDR3 is TGTGCCAGCAGCCCTCGGGTCGCCGGGCAGTACTTC.